This T cell receptor beta chain comes out of a study of blood T cell repertoires in COVID-19. The germline CDR1 and CDR2 sequences are SGDLS and YYNGEE. With V trimmed by 1 base and J by 1 base, 2 bases remained unmatched. CDR3 size: 16 residues. This clone was observed once. Which cohort a participant joined came from the clinical history participants gave. Each recovered donor of Cohort 3 presented with two negative PCRs, clearance, or symptom resolution. As handled by the study authors: How many nucleated cells were present was estimated from reference gene primer amplification. The data were produced by immunoSEQ multiplex PCR, yet TCRdb's version contains in-frame clones alone and is incomplete. For V, J and clone size, that table is used; D and trimming come from the DNA. The sample has a few hundred thousand clones, over 75% seen once.

The sample comprised PBMCs or T cells enriched from blood (not recorded which). V gene TRBV9 combines with J gene TRBJ2-3; 11 positions match TRBD2. The clonotype comes from a man between 25 and 39 years old who had recovered from COVID-19. Here the CDR3 reads CASSVSSGGGTDTQYF. The CDR3 bases are TGTGCCAGCAGCGTAAGTAGCGGGGGGGGCACAGATACGCAGTATTTT.